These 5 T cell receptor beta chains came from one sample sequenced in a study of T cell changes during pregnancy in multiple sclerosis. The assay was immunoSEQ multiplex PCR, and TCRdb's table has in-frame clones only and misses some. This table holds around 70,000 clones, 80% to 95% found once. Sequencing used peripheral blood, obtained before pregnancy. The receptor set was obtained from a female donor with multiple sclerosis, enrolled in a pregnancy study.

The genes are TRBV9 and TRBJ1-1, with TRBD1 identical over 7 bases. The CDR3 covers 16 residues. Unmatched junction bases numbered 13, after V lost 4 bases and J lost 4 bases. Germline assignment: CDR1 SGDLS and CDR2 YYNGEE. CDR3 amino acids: CASSILQGGMGTEAFF. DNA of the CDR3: TGTGCCAGCAGCATCCTTCAGGGGGGTATGGGCACTGAAGCTTTCTTT.

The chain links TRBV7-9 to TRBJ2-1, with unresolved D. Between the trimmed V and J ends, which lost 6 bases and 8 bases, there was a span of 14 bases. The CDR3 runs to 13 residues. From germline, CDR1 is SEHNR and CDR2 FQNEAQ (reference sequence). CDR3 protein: CASSPRSLDEQFF. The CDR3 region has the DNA TGTGCCAGCAGTCCTAGGAGTTTGGATGAGCAGTTCTTC.

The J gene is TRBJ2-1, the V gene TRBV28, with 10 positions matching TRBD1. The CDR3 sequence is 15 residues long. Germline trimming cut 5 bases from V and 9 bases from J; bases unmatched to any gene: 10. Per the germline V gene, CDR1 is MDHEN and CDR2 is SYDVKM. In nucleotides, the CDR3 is TGTGCCAGCAGTAAAGCCGGGACAGGGGCTCGTGAGCAGTTCTTC. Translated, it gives CASSKAGTGAREQFF. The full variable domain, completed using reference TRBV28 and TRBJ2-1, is DVKVTQSSRYLVKRTGEKVFLECVQDMDHENMFWYRQDPGLGLRLIYFSYDVKMKEKGDIPEGYSVSREKKERFSLILESASTNQTSMYLCASSKAGTGAREQFFGPGTRLTVL.

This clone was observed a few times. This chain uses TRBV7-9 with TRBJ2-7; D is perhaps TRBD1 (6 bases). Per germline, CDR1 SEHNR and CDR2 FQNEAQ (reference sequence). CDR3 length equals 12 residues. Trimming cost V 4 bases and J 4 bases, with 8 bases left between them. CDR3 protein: CASSSQGYEQYF. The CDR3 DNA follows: TGTGCCAGCAGCTCACAGGGTTACGAGCAGTACTTC.

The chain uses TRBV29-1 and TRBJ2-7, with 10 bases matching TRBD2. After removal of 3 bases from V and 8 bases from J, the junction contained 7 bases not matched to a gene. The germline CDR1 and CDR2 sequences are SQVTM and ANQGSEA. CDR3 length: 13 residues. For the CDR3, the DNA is TGCAGCGTTGAGGATGGGACTAGCGACCAGCAGTACTTC. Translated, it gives CSVEDGTSDQQYF.